This entry lists 8 T cell receptor beta chains sequenced from one sample in a study of blood T cell repertoires in COVID-19. Clones were read by immunoSEQ multiplex PCR, and TCRdb kept only the in-frame ones, dropping some. This table has around 360,000 clones, about 90% appearing once. Specimen: peripheral blood. The receptor source for this set is a woman aged 30 to 39 with COVID-19, enrolled during active disease.

This chain uses TRBV28 with TRBJ2-1; 16 bases are shared with TRBD2. Germline values: CDR1 MDHEN, CDR2 SYDVKM. V gave up 6 bases and J gave up 7 bases; unmatched junction bases: 9. The CDR3 spans 17 residues. The DNA for the CDR3 is TGTGCCAGCAGCAAGGGGACTAGCGGGAGGGCATGGAATGAGCAGTTCTTC. It yields the protein CASSKGTSGRAWNEQFF.

CDR3 sequence: CASSDSYSPLHF. CDR3 nucleotide sequence: TGTGCCAGCAGTGATTCTTATTCACCCCTCCACTTT. The V and J genes are TRBV2 and TRBJ1-6; D not resolved. The germline V gene has CDR1 SNHLY and CDR2 FYNNEI. This CDR3 spans 12 amino acids. Between the trimmed V and J ends, which lost 3 bases and 8 bases, there was a span of 5 bases.

The chain combines TRBV10-3 with TRBJ2-5; 9 nucleotides line up with TRBD1. Germline V gene data show CDR1 as ENHRY and CDR2 as SYGVKD. V shed 0 bases and J 2 bases; nucleotides not matched to a gene: 7. The CDR3 has 17 amino acids. The CDR3 DNA reads as TGTGCCATCAGTGAGTCTCAGGGACAGGGTTTTCAAGAGACCCAGTACTTC. Protein: CAISESQGQGFQETQYF.

The V call is TRBV5-5, the J call TRBJ2-3, with D tentatively TRBD1 (6 bases). The CDR3 loop spans 14 amino acids. The germline V and J ends were trimmed by 4 bases and 0 bases, with 9 bases remaining between them. Germline V gene sequence: CDR1 SGHKS, CDR2 YYEKEE (reference sequence). CDR3: CASSTGFSTDTQYF. CDR3 sequence (DNA): TGTGCCAGCAGCACAGGGTTTAGCACAGATACGCAGTATTTT.

V is TRBV30 and J is TRBJ1-6; a possible D gene is TRBD1 (6 bases). With 1 base removed from V and 1 base from J, the gap between germline ends came to 11 bases. CDR1 and CDR2 (germline): GTSNPN, SVGIG (reference sequence). CDR3 length: 16 residues. CDR3 DNA: TGTGCCTGGAGTGCCTTAGGGGGTTCCTATAATTCACCCCTCCACTTT. This codes for CAWSALGGSYNSPLHF.

The chain links TRBV9 to TRBJ2-5; a weak D match, TRBD2 (6 bases). Germline CDR1 is SGDLS and CDR2 is YYNGEE. The CDR3 sequence is 15 residues long. The V end lost 2 bases, the J end lost 2 bases, and 13 bases lay between the germline ends. The CDR3 region has the DNA TGTGCCAGCAGCGTCTCCGGGACTCCACAAGAGACCCAGTACTTC. The encoded protein is CASSVSGTPQETQYF.

V is TRBV30 and J is TRBJ2-7; 7 bases are shared with TRBD1. The germline gives CDR1 GTSNPN, CDR2 SVGIG (reference sequence). J lost 5 bases, V lost 4 bases, and 2 bases had no gene match. This CDR3 is 11 amino acids long. The CDR3 sequence: CAWIQGDEQYF. The DNA for the CDR3 is TGTGCCTGGATCCAGGGGGACGAGCAGTACTTC.

The chain combines TRBV7-6 with TRBJ2-3; 8 bases fit TRBD2. CDR3 size: 15 residues. Germline CDR1 and CDR2: SGHVS and FNYEAQ. Trimming at V came to 5 bases and at J to 3 bases, leaving 7 bases not matched to a gene. The CDR3 spells CASSPGGPLTDTQYF. The CDR3 DNA is TGTGCCAGCAGCCCGGGAGGGCCGTTAACAGATACGCAGTATTTT.